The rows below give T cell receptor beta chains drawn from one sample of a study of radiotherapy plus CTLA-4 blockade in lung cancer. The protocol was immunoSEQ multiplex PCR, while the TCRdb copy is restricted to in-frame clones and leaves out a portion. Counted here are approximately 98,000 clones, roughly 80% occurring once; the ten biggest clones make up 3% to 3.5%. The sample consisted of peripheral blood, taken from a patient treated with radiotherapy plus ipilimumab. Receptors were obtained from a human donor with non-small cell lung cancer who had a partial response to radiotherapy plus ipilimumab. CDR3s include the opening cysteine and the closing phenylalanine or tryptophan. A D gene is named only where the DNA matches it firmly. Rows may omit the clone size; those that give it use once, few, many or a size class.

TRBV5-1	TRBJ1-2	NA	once	CASRTGQRSNYGYTF	TGCGCCAGCAGGACCGGACAGAGAAGTAACTATGGCTACACCTTC
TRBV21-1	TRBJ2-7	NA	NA	CASSKTGGFSLPYEQYF	TGTGCCAGCAGCAAGACAGGGGGTTTTTCGCTCCCCTACGAGCAGTACTTC
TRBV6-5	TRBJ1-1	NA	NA	CASSSGTRNTEAFF	TGTGCCAGCAGTTCCGGGACAAGGAACACTGAAGCTTTCTTT
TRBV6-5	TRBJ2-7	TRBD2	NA	CASSYSWAGAHEQYF	TGTGCCAGCAGTTACTCCTGGGCGGGAGCCCACGAGCAGTACTTC
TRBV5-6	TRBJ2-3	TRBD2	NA	CASSPTSGLGTDTQYF	TGTGCCAGCAGCCCGACTAGCGGGTTAGGCACAGATACGCAGTATTTT
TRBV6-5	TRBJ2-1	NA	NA	CASSYSGTGYNEQFF	TGTGCCAGCAGTTACAGTGGTACCGGCTACAATGAGCAGTTCTTC
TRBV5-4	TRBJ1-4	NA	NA	CASSSGAAANEKLFF	TGTGCCAGCAGCTCGGGAGCAGCGGCTAATGAAAAACTGTTTTTT
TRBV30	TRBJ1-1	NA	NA	CAWSSTGLLTEAFF	TGTGCCTGGAGTTCTACAGGTTTACTCACTGAAGCTTTCTTT
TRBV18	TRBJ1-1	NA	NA	CASSFELNTEAFF	TGTGCCAGCTCATTTGAGTTGAACACTGAAGCTTTCTTT
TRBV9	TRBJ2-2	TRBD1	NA	CASSVQGANTGELFF	TGTGCCAGCAGCGTCCAGGGGGCGAACACCGGGGAGCTGTTTTTT
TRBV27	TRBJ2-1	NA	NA	CASSPPQKRFF	TGTGCCAGCAGTCCCCCTCAAAAGCGGTTCTTC
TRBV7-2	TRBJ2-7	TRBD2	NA	CASSWGLAGVREQYF	TGTGCCAGCAGCTGGGGACTAGCGGGAGTAAGGGAGCAGTACTTC
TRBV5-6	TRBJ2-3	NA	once	CASSLGLDDTDTQYF	TGTGCCAGCAGCTTGGGGCTAGACGACACAGATACGCAGTATTTT
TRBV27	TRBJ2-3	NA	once	CASSFEFGRVTDTQYF	TGTGCCAGCAGTTTTGAGTTCGGGAGAGTCACAGATACGCAGTATTTT
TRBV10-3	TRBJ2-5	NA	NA	CAISESSGKETQYF	TGTGCCATCAGTGAGTCGTCAGGGAAGGAGACCCAGTACTTC
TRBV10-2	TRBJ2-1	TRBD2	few	CASSEARTGGNEQFF	TGCGCCAGCAGTGAGGCCCGCACCGGGGGGAATGAGCAGTTCTTC
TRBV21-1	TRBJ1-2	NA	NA	CASSNQNGYTF	TGTGCCAGCAGCAACCAGAATGGCTACACCTTC
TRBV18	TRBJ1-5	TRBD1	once	CASSPRDRDQPQHF	TGTGCCAGCTCCCCCCGGGACAGGGACCAGCCCCAGCATTTT
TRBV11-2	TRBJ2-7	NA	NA	CASSSLEAGAGEQYF	TGTGCCAGCAGCTCCCTTGAGGCAGGGGCAGGGGAGCAGTACTTC
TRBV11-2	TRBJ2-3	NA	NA	CASSLQKSTDTQYF	TGTGCCAGCAGCTTACAGAAAAGCACAGATACGCAGTATTTT
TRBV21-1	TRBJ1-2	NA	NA	CASSNGGTALDYGYTF	TGTGCCAGCAGCAATGGCGGGACAGCGCTGGACTATGGCTACACCTTC
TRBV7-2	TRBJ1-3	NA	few	CASRAGGTGNTIYF	TGTGCCAGCAGAGCCGGCGGAACCGGAAACACCATATATTTT
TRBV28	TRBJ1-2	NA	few	CASSLLGLPYGYTF	TGTGCCAGCAGTTTACTTGGGCTACCCTATGGCTACACCTTC